Below, 6 T cell receptor beta chains from the same sample are listed, as sequenced in a study of OX40 agonist ivuxolimab in advanced cancers. Only in-frame clones appear in the TCRdb table, and some are missing; sequencing was by immunoSEQ multiplex PCR. There are around 72,000 clones in the sample; 70% to 90% occur only once, and roughly 8% lies in the top ten. The sample here was CD4+ or CD8+ T cells sorted from blood, taken in a trial of the OX40 agonist ivuxolimab. Receptor source: an adult with an advanced solid tumor such as melanoma, head and neck, liver or kidney cancer.

The rearrangement links TRBV7-6 to TRBJ1-1; tentative D call: TRBD1 (6 bases). Trimming left V 2 bases short and J 6 bases short, with 16 bases between. The germline V gene encodes CDR1 SGHVS and CDR2 FNYEAQ. The CDR3 consists of 15 residues. In DNA form, the CDR3 reads TGTGCCAGCAGCTTAAGGGTAGGACAGTCGGCTGAAGCTTTCTTT. It is translated as CASSLRVGQSAEAFF.

The chain links TRBV27 to TRBJ1-4, with TRBD1 identical over 7 bases. CDR1 MNHEY and CDR2 SMNVEV come from the germline V gene (reference sequence). The V gene end was trimmed by 2 bases and the J gene end by 8 bases; junction bases not matched to a gene: 5. The length of the CDR3 is 14 residues. Written as DNA, the CDR3 is TGTGCCAGCAGTTTAAACAGGGGCCAAGAAAAACTGTTTTTT. It encodes CASSLNRGQEKLFF. Supplemented by reference TRBV27 and TRBJ1-4, the full variable domain reads EAQVTQNPRYLITVTGKKLTVTCSQNMNHEYMSWYRQDPGLGLRQIYYSMNVEVTDKGDVPEGYKVSRKEKRNFPLILESPSPNQTSLYFCASSLNRGQEKLFFGSGTQLSVL.

J is TRBJ2-5 and V is TRBV7-3; the match to TRBD2 covers 11 bases. Germline-derived CDR1 and CDR2 are SGHTA and FQGTGA. The length of the CDR3 is 15 residues. The ends lost 6 bases at V and 4 bases at J; junction bases unmatched: 7. The DNA for the CDR3 is TGTGCCAGCAGTTTCCTCGGACTAGCGGGAGAGACCCAGTACTTC. As protein: CASSFLGLAGETQYF.

The chain is built from TRBV29-1 and TRBJ2-3; D remains ambiguous. This CDR3 is 15 amino acids long. The ends were cut back, 0 bases at V and 1 base at J, with 11 bases in the middle. Per the germline V gene, CDR1 is SQVTM and CDR2 is ANQGSEA. This CDR3 reads CSVEDLAQRTDTQYF. The CDR3 nucleotides read TGCAGCGTTGAAGATCTCGCCCAGCGCACAGATACGCAGTATTTT.

This clone showed up just a few times. The chain has TRBV9 and TRBJ2-3, with 7 bases lining up with TRBD1. Germline V CDR1 and CDR2: SGDLS, YYNGEE. CDR3 length equals 13 residues. J gave up 2 bases and V 8 bases, and 5 bases lay outside the gene matches. The CDR3 sequence is CARTGSTTDTQYF. Here the CDR3 DNA reads TGTGCCAGGACAGGGTCCACCACAGATACGCAGTATTTT.

The genes are TRBV10-3 and TRBJ2-3; 11 nucleotides agree with TRBD2. Germline CDR1 and CDR2: ENHRY and SYGVKD. The CDR3 loop spans 19 amino acids. The J segment lost 0 bases and the V segment lost 6 bases, leaving 14 bases of the junction unmatched. The CDR3 DNA sequence: TGTGCCATCAGGGGGGGGACTAGCGGAAACCCCGCCAGCACAGATACGCAGTATTTT. This sequence encodes CAIRGGTSGNPASTDTQYF.